These 8 T cell receptor beta chains share one sample of origin, sequenced in a study of T cell responses to AZD1222 COVID-19 vaccine. Assay used: immunoSEQ multiplex PCR; TCRdb lists only in-frame clones, some missing. This sample has some 92,000 clones, with about 90% found just once. Sequences were derived from peripheral blood, sampled on day 0 of MenACWY control vaccination. These receptors originate from an adult in good health.

Only a few counts were recorded for this clone. V gene TRBV11-2 combines with J gene TRBJ1-6, with D tentatively TRBD1 (6 bases). CDR1 and CDR2 (germline): SGHAT, FQNNGV. The CDR3 consists of 13 residues. V was cut by 9 bases and J by 8 bases, with 14 bases left in between. The CDR3 DNA reads as TGTGCCAGTGGGGGCGAGGGTGATTCACCCCTCCACTTT. Amino acid sequence: CASGGEGDSPLHF.

The chain carries TRBV6-5 and TRBJ1-1, with TRBD1 matching over 8 bases. V was clipped by 6 bases and J by 7 bases; unmatched bases: 13. The CDR3 covers 15 residues. Germline CDR1 MNHEY, CDR2 SVGAGI. Here the CDR3 reads CASRGTKGQANEAFF. The CDR3 bases are TGTGCCAGCAGGGGTACCAAGGGACAGGCTAATGAAGCTTTCTTT.

The gene calls are TRBV5-1 and TRBJ2-5; a weak D match, TRBD2 (6 bases). The ends were cut back, 4 bases at V and 2 bases at J, with 18 bases in the middle. Germline CDR1 is SGHRS and CDR2 is YFSETQ. The CDR3 has 16 residues. The CDR3 region is CASSPFSAGRQETQYF. CDR3 in DNA: TGCGCCAGCAGCCCCTTTTCCGCGGGGCGGCAAGAGACCCAGTACTTC. Combining the CDR3 with reference TRBV5-1 and TRBJ2-5 gives the whole variable domain KAGVTQTPRYLIKTRGQQVTLSCSPISGHRSVSWYQQTPGQGLQFLFEYFSETQRNKGNFPGRFSGRQFSNSRSEMNVSTLELGDSALYLCASSPFSAGRQETQYFGPGTRLLVL.

The V gene is TRBV29-1, the J gene TRBJ2-1; 14 bases are a match to TRBD2. The CDR3 consists of 18 residues. Looked up from germline, CDR1 is SQVTM and CDR2 is ANQGSEA. Trimming removed 3 bases from V and 6 bases from J; junction bases left unmatched: 13. As DNA, the CDR3 is TGCAGCGTTGATGCAGTTTCGGGACTAGCGGGAGTCTCCAATGAGCAGTTCTTC. Residues: CSVDAVSGLAGVSNEQFF.

The chain links TRBV3-1 (or the pseudogene TRBV3-2) to TRBJ1-4; D ambiguous. Trimming shortened V by 1 base and J by 3 bases, and 6 bases separated the two germline ends. This CDR3 region has 14 residues. The V gene's germline CDR1 is LGHDT and CDR2 YNNKEL (reference sequence). CDR3 loop: CASSQGWANEKLFF. CDR3 DNA: TGTGCCAGCAGCCAAGGTTGGGCTAATGAAAAACTGTTTTTT.

V is TRBV2 and J is TRBJ1-4, with 7 positions matching TRBD1. CDR1 and CDR2 from the germline V gene are SNHLY and FYNNEI. V lost 6 bases and J lost 3; bases outside the gene matches: 10. The CDR3 has 16 amino acids. CDR3 amino acids: CASRKTGEASNEKLFF. CDR3 nucleotides: TGTGCCAGCAGAAAAACAGGGGAGGCCTCTAATGAAAAACTGTTTTTT.

The rearrangement uses TRBV28 and TRBJ2-2; the D is unclear. Trimming removed 5 bases from V and 5 bases from J, with 18 bases in between. The CDR3 is 16 residues long. Per germline, CDR1 MDHEN and CDR2 SYDVKM. Written as DNA, the CDR3 is TGTGCCAGCAGTAACCCCGGGCCCCTGGAGACCGGGGAGCTGTTTTTT. This gives the protein CASSNPGPLETGELFF.

The chain recombines TRBV7-9 with TRBJ1-1; tentative D call: TRBD1 (5 bases). Trimming stripped 1 base from V and 0 bases from J, with 6 bases between. Germline assignment: CDR1 SEHNR and CDR2 FQNEAQ (reference sequence). This CDR3 comprises 14 residues. The CDR3: CASSLGQMNTEAFF. CDR3 bases: TGTGCCAGCAGCTTAGGACAGATGAACACTGAAGCTTTCTTT.